The next 25 T cell receptor beta chains were all read from a single sample in a study of Graves' ophthalmopathy and Graves' hyperthyroidism. Amplification targeted the TCR beta CDR3 regions, with RNA transcripts as the source material. Scientists carried out first-round RT-PCR using HTBI primers and then a second-round multiplex PCR. One entry per CDR3 protein results from TCRdb running MiXCR on the multiplex PCR reads. The table includes a few hundred thousand distinct CDR3 sequences, less than 45% detected once. The specimen was peripheral blood or thyroid tissue (not recorded which). These receptor sequences come from an adult man with Graves' hyperthyroidism.

This clonotype showed up just a few times. The V call is TRBV10-3, the J call TRBJ1-1, with TRBD1 as a possible D gene (6 bases). V was pared by 7 bases and J by 4 bases, with 13 bases between. This CDR3 comprises 13 residues. CDR1 ENHRY and CDR2 SYGVKD come from the germline V gene. DNA of the CDR3: TGTGCCATCACTGCTACAGGGACCACTGAAGCTTTCTTT. Its translation is CAITATGTTEAFF.

A note on this clonotype: The junction and the germline gene differ at one end; a read error may be behind it. The V gene is TRBV7-9, the J gene TRBJ2-1; perhaps D is TRBD1 or TRBD2 (6 bases each). This CDR3 is built from 17 residues. The germline gives CDR1 SEHNR, CDR2 FQNEAQ (reference sequence). The CDR3 nucleotides are TGTGCCAGCAGCTTGTTTGGAGGGACATACGGGGATGATGAGCAATTCTTC. This codes for CASSLFGGTYGDDEQFF.

This clonotype has ten or more counts. The V and J genes are TRBV20-1 and TRBJ2-7; D tentatively fits TRBD1 or TRBD2 (6 bases each). CDR1 and CDR2 (germline): DFQATT, SNEGSKA (reference sequence). CDR3 length: 12 amino acids. The germline V and J ends were trimmed by 3 bases and 3 bases, with 9 bases remaining between them. The CDR3 protein is CSARRDIYEQYF. In DNA, the CDR3 is TGCAGTGCTAGGCGGGACATCTACGAGCAGTACTTC.

A single count supports this clonotype. The chain joins TRBV20-1 to TRBJ1-2, with a tentative D call TRBD1 (5 bases). The CDR3 has 15 residues. Trimming pared 3 bases from V and 5 bases from J, leaving 19 bases between. The germline CDR1 and CDR2 sequences are DFQATT and SNEGSKA (reference sequence). The CDR3 is CSASGQGGQGYGYTF. The CDR3 bases are TGCAGTGCTAGTGGGCAGGGCGGGCAGGGTTATGGCTACACCTTC.

Regarding this clonotype: Possible read error: a much larger clone is one base away. The chain carries TRBV29-1 and TRBJ2-7, with 8 bases identical to TRBD2. The germline CDR1 and CDR2 sequences are SQVTM and ANQGSEA. The CDR3 spans 16 residues. This CDR3 is CGVVRGGSGSSYEQYF. The CDR3 DNA reads as TGCGGCGTTGTGAGAGGGGGGAGCGGGAGCTCCTACGAGCAGTACTTC.

V and J are TRBV6-4 and TRBJ2-2; TRBD2 aligns across 11 bases. Germline lookup yields CDR1 MRHNA and CDR2 SNTAGT. Germline trimming cut 6 bases from V and 0 bases from J; bases unmatched to any gene: 6. The CDR3 is made up of 17 amino acids. The CDR3, as DNA: TGTGCCAGCAGCGTACTAGCGGGGGCCACGAACACCGGGGAGCTGTTTTTT. This encodes CASSVLAGATNTGELFF.

V and J are TRBV29-1 and TRBJ1-1, with TRBD1 as a possible D gene (6 bases). The CDR3 runs to 14 residues. V was pared by 4 bases and J by 1 base, with 13 bases between. Germline assignment: CDR1 SQVTM and CDR2 ANQGSEA. This CDR3 is CSVGLGAANTEAFF. The CDR3 DNA is TGCAGCGTTGGATTGGGGGCAGCGAACACTGAAGCTTTCTTT. Combining the CDR3 with reference TRBV29-1 and TRBJ1-1 gives the whole variable domain SAVISQKPSRDICQRGTSLTIQCQVDSQVTMMFWYRQQPGQSLTLIATANQGSEATYESGFVIDKFPISRPNLTFSTLTVSNMSPEDSSIYLCSVGLGAANTEAFFGQGTRLTVV.

The sample holds a few counts of this clonotype. The chain has TRBV5-1 and TRBJ2-3, with 9 bases matching TRBD2. With V trimmed by 4 bases and J by 6 bases, 6 bases remained unmatched. The length of the CDR3 is 14 residues. Germline V gene lookup returns CDR1 SGHRS and CDR2 YFSETQ. CDR3 loop: CASSPGLAGDTQYF. The CDR3, as DNA: TGCGCCAGCAGCCCGGGTCTAGCGGGGGATACGCAGTATTTT.

The J gene is TRBJ1-3, the V gene TRBV6-1; D possibly corresponds to TRBD1 (6 bases). The CDR3 covers 16 residues. V dropped 2 bases and J dropped 0 bases, with 11 bases sitting between them. Germline V gene sequence: CDR1 MNHNS, CDR2 SASEGT. CDR3 sequence reads: CASSESGASSGNTIYF. The CDR3, as DNA: TGTGCCAGCAGTGAATCGGGGGCCAGCTCTGGAAACACCATATATTTT.

This clonotype was found many times. This chain joins TRBV15 and TRBJ2-5, with a possible D match to TRBD1 (5 bases). The CDR3 consists of 14 residues. Germline V gene sequence: CDR1 LNHNV, CDR2 YYDKDF (reference sequence). V lost 0 bases and J 5 bases, leaving 10 bases between the germline ends. CDR3: CATSREGVWETQYF. The DNA of the CDR3 is TGTGCCACCAGCAGAGAAGGGGTGTGGGAGACCCAGTACTTC.

This clonotype was recorded at least ten times. The chain joins TRBV24-1 to TRBJ1-2; 8 bases line up with TRBD1. V lost 4 bases to trimming and J lost 4 bases; unmatched junction nucleotides: 13. Germline V gene lookup returns CDR1 KGHDR and CDR2 SFDVKD. This CDR3 has 17 amino acids. CDR3 sequence (DNA): TGTGCCACCAGTGACCCCCGACCCACAGGGGGAGGCTATGGCTACACCTTC. This gives the protein CATSDPRPTGGGYGYTF.

There are a few counts of this clonotype. A much bigger clone sits one base away, suggesting this may be a read error. The rearrangement uses TRBV2 and TRBJ2-5, with D possibly matching TRBD2 (6 bases). CDR3 length: 13 amino acids. Per germline, CDR1 SNHLY and CDR2 FYNNEI. Between the trimmed V and J ends, which lost 11 bases and 2 bases, there was a span of 15 bases. The CDR3 spells CAGRGGIQETQYF. The CDR3 nucleotides are TGTGCCGGCCGTGGGGGGATACAAGAGACCCAGTACTTC.

This clonotype has only a few counts. The chain has TRBV6-1 and TRBJ2-5; maybe TRBD2 (5 bases). The germline V gene has CDR1 MNHNS and CDR2 SASEGT. This CDR3 comprises 14 residues. The ends were cut back, 8 bases at V and 1 base at J, with 14 bases in the middle. CDR3 in amino acids: CASSPRESQETQYF. The CDR3 DNA sequence: TGTGCCAGCTCACCAAGGGAGTCCCAAGAGACCCAGTACTTC.

The rearrangement uses TRBV30 and TRBJ1-5, with a possible D match to TRBD1 (5 bases). Trimming shortened V by 5 bases and J by 0 bases, and 17 bases separated the two germline ends. The CDR3 has 16 residues. The germline CDR1 and CDR2 sequences are GTSNPN and SVGIG (reference sequence). The CDR3 coding sequence is TGTGCCTGGGCATATGGGGCAGGGAGTAGCAATCAGCCCCAGCATTTT. It encodes CAWAYGAGSSNQPQHF.

Turning to this clonotype: This may be a read error, as it is one base from a much larger clone. The chain couples TRBV25-1 to TRBJ1-2, with unresolved D. Germline V gene lookup returns CDR1 MGHDK and CDR2 SYGVNS. CDR3 length: 11 amino acids. CDR3 sequence (DNA): TGTGCCAGCAGGACCGCCGGGTACTACGCCTTC. Protein sequence: CASRTAGYYAF.

As to this clonotype: Since a much larger clone is just one base distant, this may be a read error. The chain couples TRBV20-1 to TRBJ2-7; D ambiguous. Germline assignment: CDR1 DFQATT and CDR2 SNEGSKA (reference sequence). The CDR3 is 15 amino acids. Trimming left V 0 bases short and J 7 bases short, with 19 bases between. CDR3 nucleotide sequence: TGCAGTGCTAGAGACCCATATACACTAACGGGTGAGCAGTACTTC. Amino acid sequence: CSARDPYTLTGEQYF.

This clonotype occurred a few times. The V gene is TRBV6-4, the J gene TRBJ2-3, with D possibly called TRBD1 or TRBD2 (5 bases each). Germline CDR1 reads MRHNA; CDR2 reads SNTAGT. Trimming left V 0 bases short and J 5 bases short, with 12 bases between. The CDR3 runs 15 residues. In DNA form, the CDR3 reads TGTGCCAGCAGTGACTCGAGAGGGGCGCGAGATACGCAGTATTTT. Its translation is CASSDSRGARDTQYF.

There are a few counts of this clonotype. This rearrangement joins TRBV27 to TRBJ1-6, with TRBD1 matching over 7 bases. The V segment lost 7 bases and the J segment 3 bases; nucleotides outside the gene matches: 6. The CDR3 consists of 15 residues. CDR1 and CDR2 (germline): MNHEY, SMNVEV (reference sequence). CDR3 amino acids: CASKRDSHYNSPLHF. In DNA, the CDR3 is TGTGCCAGCAAACGGGACAGCCACTATAATTCACCCCTCCACTTT.

The chain is built from TRBV9 and TRBJ1-2; no firm D call. CDR1 SGDLS and CDR2 YYNGEE come from the germline V gene. This CDR3 region has 16 residues. V was pared by 3 bases and J by 0 bases, with 15 bases between. Written as DNA, the CDR3 is TGTGCCAGCAGCGCCGGAGGGAGAATAACTAACTATGGCTACACCTTC. Amino acids: CASSAGGRITNYGYTF.

V gene TRBV6-1 combines with J gene TRBJ1-6, with D possibly being TRBD1 (6 bases). Germline loops: CDR1 MNHNS, CDR2 SASEGT. Trimming pared 6 bases from V and 7 bases from J, leaving 13 bases between. The CDR3 is 14 residues long. The CDR3 here is CASRVGGANSPLHF. CDR3 DNA: TGTGCCAGCAGGGTAGGGGGTGCGAATTCACCCCTCCACTTT.

This clonotype was picked up a small number of times. J is TRBJ1-5 and V is TRBV19; D is uncertain. The CDR3 loop spans 14 amino acids. Trimming cost V 7 bases and J 0 bases, with 10 bases left between them. Germline loops: CDR1 LNHDA, CDR2 SQIVND (reference sequence). The CDR3 sequence is CASKARGSNQPQHF. The CDR3 region has the DNA TGTGCCAGTAAGGCGAGAGGTAGCAATCAGCCCCAGCATTTT.

Ten or more counts support this clonotype. The rearrangement links TRBV7-2 to TRBJ2-7; 8 bases align to TRBD2. The DNA end is more similar to TRBJ2-1, so the J call may be wrong. CDR3 length: 15 residues. The germline V gene has CDR1 SGHTA and CDR2 FQGNSA. DNA for the CDR3: TGTGCCAGCAGCCTATTTGCGGGAGGAAGTAGAGAGCAGTTCTTC. Its protein product is CASSLFAGGSREQFF.

This clonotype was seen only a few times. V and J are TRBV3-1 and TRBJ2-2, with D possibly matching TRBD1 (6 bases). V shed 1 base and J shed 6 bases, with 15 bases lying between them. This CDR3 is 16 amino acids long. CDR1 and CDR2 (germline): LGHDT, YNNKEL (reference sequence). The CDR3 DNA sequence: TGTGCCAGCAGCCAAGGGTCAGGGGTAATTGCCGGGGAGCTGTTTTTT. This encodes CASSQGSGVIAGELFF. Full variable domain (rest looked up from reference TRBV3-1 and TRBJ2-2): DTAVSQTPKYLVTQMGNDKSIKCEQNLGHDTMYWYKQDSKKFLKIMFSYNNKELIINETVPNRFSPKSPDKAHLNLHINSLELGDSAVYFCASSQGSGVIAGELFFGEGSRLTVL.

The chain employs TRBV7-2 and TRBJ2-7; TRBD2 matches at 12 bases. TRBJ2-1 matches the DNA end more closely, so the J call is doubtful. The germline CDR1 and CDR2 sequences are SGHTA and FQGNSA. CDR3 length equals 15 residues. CDR3 in DNA: TGTGCCAGCAGCTCCTCTAGCGGGAGGGCCGATGAGCAGTTCTTC. Translating gives CASSSSSGRADEQFF.

This clonotype was seen more than once but under ten times. The chain recombines TRBV20-1 with TRBJ2-7; 9 nucleotides line up with TRBD2. CDR3 length: 17 residues. The ends lost 2 bases at V and 1 base at J; junction bases unmatched: 12. The germline V gene has CDR1 DFQATT and CDR2 SNEGSKA (reference sequence). CDR3 residues: CSARPERLAGVSYEQYF. The DNA for the CDR3 is TGCAGTGCTAGACCGGAACGATTAGCGGGAGTATCCTACGAGCAGTACTTC.